The TCR beta chain under discussion was sequenced for a study of blood T cells in healthy people across ages. A second roughly 7 to 11 cycle PCR used barcoded and J-beta primers. TCRdb ran MiXCR on the 5' RACE reads and lists one entry per CDR3 protein. The data show 550,000 to 750,000 distinct CDR3 sequences, with roughly 21% seen just once and 3.5% to 4% held by the top ten. A few counts support this clonotype. Its antigen is undetermined. Germline CDR1 reads DFQATT; CDR2 reads SNEGSKA (reference sequence). The length of the CDR3 is 13 residues. Findings of the study overall: It was not known whether donors were CMV positive (a possible confounder of expanded clonotype changes). Compared with aged donors, long-lived donors showed fewer expanded clones, suggesting selection.

Investigators took approximately 9.4 milliliters of peripheral blood from every donor. The extraction recovered at least 5.5 micrograms of total RNA per sample. The chain links TRBV20-1 to TRBJ2-5, with D possibly TRBD2 on 5 matching bases. The J call may be wrong; the DNA end is better matched by TRBJ2-7. The TCR was taken from a man between 70 and 80 years old in good health. The sequenced sample was blood. CDR3: CSATSDSGYEQYF. The CDR3 region has the DNA TGCAGTGCCACCTCAGACTCGGGGTACGAGCAGTACTTC.